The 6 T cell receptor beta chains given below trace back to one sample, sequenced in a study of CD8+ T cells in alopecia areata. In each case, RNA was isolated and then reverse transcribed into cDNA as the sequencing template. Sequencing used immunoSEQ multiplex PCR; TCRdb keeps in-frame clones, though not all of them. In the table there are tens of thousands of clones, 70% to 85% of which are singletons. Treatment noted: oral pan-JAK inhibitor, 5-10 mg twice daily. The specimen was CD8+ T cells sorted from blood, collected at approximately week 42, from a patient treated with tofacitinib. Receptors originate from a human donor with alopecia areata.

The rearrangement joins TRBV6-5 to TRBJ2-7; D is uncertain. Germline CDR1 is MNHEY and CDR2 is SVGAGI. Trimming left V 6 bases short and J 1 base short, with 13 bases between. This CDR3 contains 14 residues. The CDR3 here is CASRTGAGSYEQYF. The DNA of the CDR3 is TGTGCCAGCAGAACCGGAGCAGGATCCTACGAGCAGTACTTC.

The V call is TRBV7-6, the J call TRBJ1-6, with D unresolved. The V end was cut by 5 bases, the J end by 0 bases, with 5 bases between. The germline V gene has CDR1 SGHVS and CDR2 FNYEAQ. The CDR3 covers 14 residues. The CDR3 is CASSPSSYNSPLHF. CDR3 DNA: TGTGCCAGCAGCCCTAGCTCCTATAATTCACCCCTCCACTTT. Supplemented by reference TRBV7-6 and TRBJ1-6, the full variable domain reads GAGVSQSPRYKVTKRGQDVALRCDPISGHVSLYWYRQALGQGPEFLTYFNYEAQQDKSGLPNDRFSAERPEGSISTLTIQRTEQRDSAMYRCASSPSSYNSPLHFGNGTRLTVT.

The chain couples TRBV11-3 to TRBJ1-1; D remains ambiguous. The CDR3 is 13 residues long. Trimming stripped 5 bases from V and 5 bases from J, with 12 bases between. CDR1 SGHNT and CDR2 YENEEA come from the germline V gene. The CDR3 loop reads CASSPRAGTEAFF. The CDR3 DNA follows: TGTGCCAGCAGCCCACGGGCTGGTACTGAAGCTTTCTTT.

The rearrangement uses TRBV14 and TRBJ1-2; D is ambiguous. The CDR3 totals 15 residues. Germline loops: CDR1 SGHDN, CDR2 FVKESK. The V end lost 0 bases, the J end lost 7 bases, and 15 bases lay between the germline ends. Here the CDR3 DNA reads TGTGCCAGCAGCCAAGATATAGCAGCCCGGGGTGGCTACACCTTC. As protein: CASSQDIAARGGYTF.

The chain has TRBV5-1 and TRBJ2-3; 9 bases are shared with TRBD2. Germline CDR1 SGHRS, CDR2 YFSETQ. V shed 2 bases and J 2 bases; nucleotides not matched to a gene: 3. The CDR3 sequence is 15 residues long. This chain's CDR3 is CASSLASGATDTQYF. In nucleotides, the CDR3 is TGCGCCAGCAGCTTAGCTAGCGGGGCCACAGATACGCAGTATTTT.

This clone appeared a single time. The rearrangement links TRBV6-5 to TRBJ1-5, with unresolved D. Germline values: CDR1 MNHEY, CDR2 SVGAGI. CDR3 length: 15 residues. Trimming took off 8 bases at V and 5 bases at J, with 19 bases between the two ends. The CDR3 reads CASAKGGVGDQPQHF. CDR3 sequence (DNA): TGTGCCAGCGCCAAAGGCGGGGTAGGAGATCAGCCCCAGCATTTT.